These T cell receptor beta chains were read from a single sample in a study of cytomegalovirus exposure and HLA in healthy donors. Profiled with immunoSEQ multiplex PCR; TCRdb holds only in-frame clones, not every one. The repertoire holds fewer than 250,000 clones, with around nine tenths as singletons. The sample consisted of PBMCs. The receptors derive from a man aged 18 to 30 in good health and CMV-seronegative. Both conserved end residues are part of each CDR3. D genes are given only for firm matches. A clone size is listed for some rows: how often the clone was seen (once, few, many), or a class if it is expanded.

>TRBD2|TRBJ2-4|-|TRBV30
TGTGCCTGGAGTCCCGGGACTAGCGTAAACATTCAGTACTTC
CAWSPGTSVNIQYF
>TRBD2|TRBJ2-2|-|TRBV5-4
TGTGCCAGCAGCCTCAGACTAGCGGGGACCGGGGAGCTGTTTTTT
CASSLRLAGTGELFF
>TRBD2|TRBJ2-3|-|TRBV7-9
TGTGCCAGCAGCTTAGAGCCAGCGGGGGGAGATACGCAGTATTTT
CASSLEPAGGDTQYF
>TRBD2|TRBJ2-1|-|TRBV9
TGTGCCAGCAGCGCAGATAGCGGGGGGGAAACGAATGAGCAGTTCTTC
CASSADSGGETNEQFF
>-|TRBJ1-1|-|TRBV18
TGTGCCAGCTCACCAGGCGGGTTATTGATGAACACTGAAGCTTTCTTT
CASSPGGLLMNTEAFF
>-|TRBJ2-7|-|TRBV27
TGTGCCAGCAGTTTATCAACCAGCGCCGAGCAGTACTTC
CASSLSTSAEQYF
>TRBD1|TRBJ1-6|few|TRBV6-5
TGTGCCAGCAGTTACACCGGACAGGGGAATTCACCCCTCCACTTT
CASSYTGQGNSPLHF
>-|TRBJ2-3|-|TRBV5-1
TGCGCCAGCAGCTTGGCGGGAGGACAGATCACAGATACGCAGTATTTT
CASSLAGGQITDTQYF
>-|TRBJ1-4|many|TRBV7-2
TGTGCCAGCAGCTTAGGAACAGGGCACGAAAAACTGTTTTTT
CASSLGTGHEKLFF
>-|TRBJ1-2|once|TRBV9
TGTGCCAGCAGCACCACCAGAAACTATGGCTACACCTTC
CASSTTRNYGYTF
>-|TRBJ2-1|-|TRBV6-6
TGTGCCAGCAGTTACTCCGGGACAAAGTACAATGAGCAGTTCTTC
CASSYSGTKYNEQFF
>-|TRBJ2-7|-|TRBV7-8
TGTGCCAGCAGCCCGAGGACAGCACACTACGAGCAGTACTTC
CASSPRTAHYEQYF
>-|TRBJ1-6|-|TRBV7-2
TGTGCCAGCAGCGAAGACCGACTTGCCAATAATTCACCCCTCCACTTT
CASSEDRLANNSPLHF
>-|TRBJ2-4|-|TRBV7-2
TGTGCCAGCAGTTCGGGTGGGGCCAAAAACATTCAGTACTTC
CASSSGGAKNIQYF
>TRBD2|TRBJ2-1|-|TRBV5-4
TGTGCCAGCAGCAGCAAGACTAGCGGGTTTATTAATGAGCAGTTCTTC
CASSSKTSGFINEQFF
>-|TRBJ1-2|-|TRBV6-5
TGTGCCAGCAGTTACTCGACGGGGGAGAAGGACTATGGCTACACCTTC
CASSYSTGEKDYGYTF
>TRBD1|TRBJ2-5|-|TRBV7-9
TGTGCCAGCACGACAGGGAAGGAGGAGACCCAGTACTTC
CASTTGKEETQYF
>-|TRBJ2-3|-|TRBV4-1
TGCGCCAGCAGCCAAGAGGACTTAGGATCGCAGTATTTT
CASSQEDLGSQYF
>-|TRBJ1-2|-|TRBV6-5
TGTGCCAGCAGTCGGACAGACGACTATGGCTACACCTTC
CASSRTDDYGYTF
>TRBD1|TRBJ2-7|-|TRBV28
TGTGCCAGCACCCAACAGGGGACCTCTCGCGAGCAGTACTTC
CASTQQGTSREQYF
>TRBD1|TRBJ1-1|once|TRBV2
TGTGCCAGCAGTGAAGGAAGGGGGCTCACTGAAGCTTTCTTT
CASSEGRGLTEAFF
>TRBD2|TRBJ2-3|-|TRBV11-2
TGTGCCAGCAGCTTACTCGGACTAGCAACAGATACGCAGTATTTT
CASSLLGLATDTQYF
>-|TRBJ1-2|-|TRBV9
TGTGCCAGCAGCGCGGAGGACAGAGACTATGGCTACACCTTC
CASSAEDRDYGYTF
>-|TRBJ2-7|-|TRBV5-4
TGTGCCAGCAGCATTGAGGGTGGTTTGGGCGAGCAGTACTTC
CASSIEGGLGEQYF
>-|TRBJ2-3|-|TRBV6-5
TGTGCCAGCAGTGTCCGTTCCAGAGATACGCAGTATTTT
CASSVRSRDTQYF
>-|TRBJ1-3|-|TRBV18
TGTGCCAGCTCACCATGGTCCAGTTCTGGAAACACCATATATTTT
CASSPWSSSGNTIYF